Shown below are 20 T cell receptor beta chains from a single sample sequenced in a study of CD8+CD57+ T cells in acquired aplastic anemia (dated by TCRdb to the late 2010s). TCRdb records Illumina HiSeq 2000 as the sequencer. Genomic DNA was used as template for profiling of TCR beta VDJ combinations and CDR3 sequences. The public reads were run again by TCRdb, first through fastp at Q25 and then through MiXCR, and only productive beta chains were kept. When rows share a CDR3 protein, they turn into one entry using the most common DNA and genes. The sample table shows approximately 180,000 distinct CDR3 sequences, and more than 45% are seen once. Approximately 1% of the sample belongs to the ten largest clones. Flow cytometry had shown CD8+CD57+ cell expansion in the patients selected for sequencing. Sequenced: sorted CD4+, CD8+, or CD8+CD57+ T cells (not recorded which) from PBMCs. These receptors were collected from a human donor with aplastic anemia.

This rearrangement joins TRBV25-1 to TRBJ1-6; the D gene is possibly TRBD1 (6 bases). The germline V gene has CDR1 MGHDK and CDR2 SYGVNS. V was trimmed by 4 bases and J by 9 bases, leaving 19 bases between them. The CDR3 spans 16 residues. The CDR3 sequence is CASSATPQGLSSPLHF. The DNA of the CDR3 is TGTGCCAGCAGTGCTACCCCACAGGGACTAAGTTCACCCCTCCACTTT.

A note on this clonotype: The germline gene is not matched at one end of the junction; a read error may be the cause. This chain connects TRBV12-3 or TRBV12-4 to TRBJ1-5; TRBD1 is a possible D gene (5 bases). The CDR3 is 17 residues long. The CDR3 sequence is CAGSFGLGAASNQPQHF. CDR3 coding DNA: TGTGCCGGCAGTTTTGGTCTCGGGGCAGCCAGCAATCAGCCCCAGCATTTT.

The V gene is TRBV20-1, the J gene TRBJ2-7; 10 bases match TRBD2. Germline V lookup: CDR1 DFQATT, CDR2 SNEGSKA (reference sequence). The CDR3 runs 15 residues. J lost 4 bases, V lost 3 bases, and 9 bases had no gene match. The CDR3 DNA sequence: TGCAGTGCTAGGGGTAGCGGGGGGAAAGGGTACGAGCAGTACTTC. This encodes CSARGSGGKGYEQYF.

This clonotype was observed once. The genes are TRBV20-1 and TRBJ1-1; D is perhaps TRBD1 (5 bases). CDR1 and CDR2 from the germline V gene are DFQATT and SNEGSKA (reference sequence). CDR3 size: 16 residues. Trimming removed 4 bases from V and 0 bases from J, with 18 bases in between. As DNA, the CDR3 is TGCAGTGCTACACCAATCCGACAGATTATGAACACTGAAGCTTTCTTT. Residues: CSATPIRQIMNTEAFF.

This rearrangement joins TRBV2 to TRBJ2-7; TRBD2 matches 10 bases. Germline assignment: CDR1 SNHLY and CDR2 FYNNEI. CDR3 length: 16 amino acids. Trimming took 4 bases from V and 6 from J; bases not matched to a gene: 12. The DNA of the CDR3 is TGTGCCAGCAGTGTACGACAGGAGCCTAGCGGGGGCGAGCAGTACTTC. It yields the protein CASSVRQEPSGGEQYF.

The chain recombines TRBV10-3 with TRBJ2-3, with D perhaps TRBD2 (5 bases). Germline CDR1 ENHRY, CDR2 SYGVKD. The CDR3 totals 15 residues. V lost 2 bases to trimming and J lost 7 bases, with 16 bases between them. CDR3 DNA sequence: TGTGCCATCAGTGAGACCTCCAGGACTGCCTATACGCAGTATTTT. Its protein is CAISETSRTAYTQYF.

CDR3 region: CASSGRTSPTGELFF. CDR3 nucleotide sequence: TGTGCCAGTAGTGGGCGGACTAGCCCGACCGGGGAGCTGTTTTTT. The chain recombines TRBV19 with TRBJ2-2; TRBD2 agrees at 8 bases. V lost 5 bases to trimming and J lost 5 bases; unmatched junction nucleotides: 7. Germline V gene data show CDR1 as LNHDA and CDR2 as SQIVND (reference sequence). The CDR3 has 15 amino acids.

V usage is TRBV10-3 and J usage is TRBJ1-1, with 8 positions matching TRBD1. V dropped 6 bases and J dropped 1; count of bases not matched to a gene: 4. This CDR3 spans 14 amino acids. The germline gives CDR1 ENHRY, CDR2 SYGVKD. CDR3 bases: TGTGCCATCAGAGGACAGGGCGCGAACACTGAAGCTTTCTTT. Translated, it gives CAIRGQGANTEAFF.

The table lists this clonotype with a count of one. The gene calls are TRBV2 and TRBJ1-1, with TRBD1 as a possible D gene (5 bases). V lost 6 bases to trimming and J lost 8 bases, with 19 bases between them. Germline V lookup: CDR1 SNHLY, CDR2 FYNNEI. This CDR3 is built from 14 residues. CDR3 residues: CASSEQSGGGEAFF. DNA of the CDR3: TGTGCCAGCAGCGAACAATCGGGGGGGGGGGAAGCTTTCTTT.

This clonotype was detected ten times or more. The chain joins TRBV14 to TRBJ2-1; 7 bases are a match to TRBD1. Looked up from germline, CDR1 is SGHDN and CDR2 is FVKESK. This CDR3 has 14 amino acids. The trim removed 1 base at V and 3 bases at J, leaving 0 bases unmatched. The CDR3 loop is CASSQGTGYNEQFF. The CDR3, as DNA: TGTGCCAGCAGCCAAGGGACAGGCTACAATGAGCAGTTCTTC.

This clonotype was observed many times. V is TRBV9 and J is TRBJ2-7; D gene unclear. CDR3 length: 13 residues. Germline lookup yields CDR1 SGDLS and CDR2 YYNGEE. The germline V and J ends were trimmed by 4 bases and 1 base, with 9 bases remaining between them. CDR3 DNA sequence: TGTGCCAGCAGCCCTGGGGTATCCTACGAGCAGTACTTC. Residues: CASSPGVSYEQYF.

There are many counts of this clonotype. The chain uses TRBV6-5 and TRBJ1-2, with 7 bases fitting TRBD1. V shed 5 bases and J 3 bases; nucleotides not matched to a gene: 9. The CDR3 has 15 amino acids. Per germline, CDR1 MNHEY and CDR2 SVGAGI. The CDR3 here is CASSNRGAPDYGYTF. The CDR3 DNA reads as TGTGCCAGCAGTAACAGGGGAGCTCCCGACTATGGCTACACCTTC.

In nucleotides, the CDR3 is TGTGCCAGCAGTTACTACGGGGGCGAGCAGTTCTTC. This translates into CASSYYGGEQFF. The chain employs TRBV25-1 and TRBJ2-1, with D possibly called TRBD1 or TRBD2 (6 bases each). The V gene's germline CDR1 is MGHDK and CDR2 SYGVNS. The CDR3 covers 12 residues. V was cut by 5 bases and J by 10 bases, with 12 bases left in between.

V and J are TRBV7-8 and TRBJ1-3, with TRBD1 matching over 9 bases. Per germline, CDR1 SGHVS and CDR2 FQNEAQ. CDR3 length equals 16 residues. V trimming: 5 bases; J trimming: 0 bases; junction bases outside the gene matches: 5. For the CDR3, the DNA is TGTGCCAGCAGCCCGGACAGGGGACACTCTGGAAACACCATATATTTT. Protein product: CASSPDRGHSGNTIYF.

Note on this clonotype: A junction boundary mismatches the germline segment, possibly from a read error. The V and J genes are TRBV7-7 and TRBJ2-6, with 7 bases matching TRBD2. Germline V gene lookup returns CDR1 SSHAT and CDR2 FNYEAQ (reference sequence). This CDR3 has 16 residues. The CDR3 DNA reads as TGTGCCAGCAGCTTTTTACTAGCGAGTGGGGCCAACGTCCTAACTTTC. Translation: CASSFLLASGANVLTF.

The chain is built from TRBV7-9 and TRBJ2-5; TRBD2 is a possible D gene (5 bases). The germline V gene has CDR1 SEHNR and CDR2 FQNEAQ (reference sequence). The CDR3 loop spans 14 amino acids. V lost 3 bases to trimming and J lost 1 base, with 9 bases between them. The CDR3 nucleotides are TGTGCCAGCAGCTTGTTAGAGGGCCAAGAGACCCAGTACTTC. Amino acids: CASSLLEGQETQYF.

This rearrangement joins TRBV2 to TRBJ1-4; TRBD1 aligns across 7 bases. The CDR3 contains 14 residues. Germline CDR1 SNHLY, CDR2 FYNNEI. V was pared by 3 bases and J by 5 bases, with 3 bases of the junction left unmatched. In nucleotides, the CDR3 is TGTGCCAGCAGTGACAGGGGGGCGAATGAAAAACTGTTTTTT. Residues: CASSDRGANEKLFF.

This clonotype occurred many times. The rearrangement uses TRBV5-1 and TRBJ2-5; 14 nucleotides match TRBD2. The CDR3 has 17 amino acids. Trimming at V came to 0 bases and at J to 1 base, leaving 2 bases not matched to a gene. The germline V gene encodes CDR1 SGHRS and CDR2 YFSETQ. The CDR3 DNA is TGCGCCAGCAGCTTGGGGGGACTAGCGGGGGCCCAAGAGACCCAGTACTTC. Translated, it gives CASSLGGLAGAQETQYF.

This clonotype was counted at least ten times. The V and J genes are TRBV4-3 and TRBJ2-1; TRBD1 matches 8 bases. Trimming at V came to 4 bases and at J to 10 bases, leaving 9 bases not matched to a gene. The germline gives CDR1 LGHNA, CDR2 YSLEER. This CDR3 contains 14 residues. CDR3 sequence reads: CASSLGQGRGEQFF. In nucleotides, the CDR3 is TGCGCCAGCAGCCTCGGACAGGGTAGGGGGGAGCAGTTCTTC.

This clonotype showed up many times. The gene calls are TRBV5-4 and TRBJ1-1, with 7 positions matching TRBD1. The CDR3 consists of 17 residues. V was pared by 1 base and J by 1 base, with 10 bases of the junction left unmatched. Germline assignment: CDR1 SGHNT and CDR2 YYREEE (reference sequence). The DNA for the CDR3 is TGTGCCAGCAGCTTGAAGAGGGGGCTGGGGGCGAACACTGAAGCTTTCTTT. Its protein is CASSLKRGLGANTEAFF.